Listed here are 15 T cell receptor beta chains from one sample, sequenced in a study of response to subunit inactivated influenza vaccine. One entry per CDR3 protein results from TCRdb running MiXCR on the RT-PCR reads. The sample records about 190,000 distinct CDR3 sequences, around an eighth being singletons. The sample consisted of CD8+ T cells sorted from PBMCs, taken more than 4 days after vaccination. These receptors were collected from a man aged 45 to 65 who received an inactivated influenza vaccine.

The J gene is TRBJ2-5, the V gene TRBV12-3 or TRBV12-4; tentatively, D is TRBD2 (5 bases). V was pared by 4 bases and J by 3 bases, with 12 bases between. The CDR3 has 14 amino acids. The chain's CDR3 is CASSSQWTEETQYF. The DNA for the CDR3 is TGTGCCAGCAGTTCTCAGTGGACTGAAGAGACCCAGTACTTC.

The CDR3 DNA reads TGCGCCAGCAGCTTGTCGCTGGGACGCCACGGCTACGAGCAGTACTTC. Its translation: CASSLSLGRHGYEQYF. V is TRBV5-1 and J is TRBJ2-7; D is tentatively TRBD1 or TRBD2 (5 bases each). V lost 1 base to trimming and J lost 3 bases, with 17 bases between them. The germline V gene encodes CDR1 SGHRS and CDR2 YFSETQ. CDR3 length equals 16 residues.

V and J are TRBV27 and TRBJ2-3; either TRBD1 or TRBD2 may fit D (5 bases each). The CDR3 spans 16 residues. Trimming shortened V by 8 bases and J by 3 bases, and 21 bases separated the two germline ends. Germline loops: CDR1 MNHEY, CDR2 SMNVEV (reference sequence). In nucleotides, the CDR3 is TGTGCCAGCGTCGCCGGGGACGGGGATAGGACAGATACGCAGTATTTT. Amino acids: CASVAGDGDRTDTQYF.

Only a few counts were recorded for this clonotype. A read error may account for a junction end that differs from germline. J is TRBJ2-7 and V is TRBV15, with unresolved D. The germline CDR1 and CDR2 sequences are LNHNV and YYDKDF (reference sequence). This CDR3 spans 12 amino acids. CDR3 coding DNA: TGTGCCACCGGCAGGAGCTCCTACGAGCAGTACTTC. The encoded protein is CATGRSSYEQYF. The full variable domain, rest sourced from reference TRBV15 and TRBJ2-7, is DAMVIQNPRYQVTQFGKPVTLSCSQTLNHNVMYWYQQKSSQAPKLLFHYYDKDFNNEADTPDNFQSRRPNTSFCFLDIRSPGLGDTAMYLCATGRSSYEQYFGPGTRLTVT.

This clonotype occurred a few times. This chain links TRBV5-5 with TRBJ2-7; 7 nucleotides match TRBD1. Germline CDR1 and CDR2: SGHKS and YYEKEE (reference sequence). The length of the CDR3 is 14 residues. V trimming: 0 bases; J trimming: 3 bases; junction bases outside the gene matches: 3. The CDR3 loop reads CASSLEGTVYEQYF. CDR3 sequence (DNA): TGTGCCAGCAGCTTGGAAGGGACAGTCTACGAGCAGTACTTC.

The chain uses TRBV29-1 and TRBJ2-5, with 9 bases aligning to TRBD1. The V gene's germline CDR1 is SQVTM and CDR2 ANQGSEA. This CDR3 region has 14 residues. Trimming took 6 bases from V and 5 from J; bases not matched to a gene: 10. The CDR3 DNA reads as TGCAGCGTGGACCCGGGACAGGGTGTTGAGACCCAGTACTTC. Translated: CSVDPGQGVETQYF.

This clonotype was seen a handful of times. The chain combines TRBV28 with TRBJ2-5; D gene ambiguous. Per the germline V gene, CDR1 is MDHEN and CDR2 is SYDVKM. This CDR3 has 16 amino acids. The V and J ends lost 3 bases and 2 bases respectively, with 16 bases between them. As DNA, the CDR3 is TGTGCCAGCAGTTTGGTGGCGACCCGTGTTCAAGAGACCCAGTACTTC. This codes for CASSLVATRVQETQYF.

The CDR3 here is CASSQGETGSSYEQYF. The CDR3 coding sequence is TGTGCCAGCAGCCAAGGTGAGACAGGGAGCTCCTACGAGCAGTACTTC. The rearrangement links TRBV25-1 to TRBJ2-7; 7 bases are a match to TRBD1. This CDR3 has 16 amino acids. The germline V gene encodes CDR1 MGHDK and CDR2 SYGVNS. Trimming cost V 6 bases and J 0 bases; bases outside gene matches: 11.

V is TRBV30 and J is TRBJ2-7, with TRBD2 as a possible D gene (5 bases). The CDR3 has 12 residues. Germline values: CDR1 GTSNPN, CDR2 SVGIG (reference sequence). Trimming left V 4 bases short and J 6 bases short, with 13 bases between. The DNA of the CDR3 is TGTGCCTGGACCCGGGAAGACGGCGAGCAGTACTTC. It encodes CAWTREDGEQYF.

This clonotype was counted ten times or more. V and J are TRBV20-1 and TRBJ2-7, with D hard to call. The length of the CDR3 is 14 residues. CDR1 and CDR2 from the germline V gene are DFQATT and SNEGSKA (reference sequence). V was pared by 1 base and J by 1 base, with 11 bases between. CDR3 coding DNA: TGCAGTGCTAGAGGAGTCAGGCAGTCCTACGAGCAGTACTTC. Its protein product is CSARGVRQSYEQYF.

The chain combines TRBV5-6 with TRBJ2-7; tentative D call: TRBD2 (6 bases). V gave up 4 bases and J gave up 6 bases, with 8 bases separating them. CDR1 is SGHDT and CDR2 is YYEEEE in the germline V gene. The CDR3 spans 11 residues. The CDR3, as DNA: TGTGCCAGCAGCACGGGAGTCGAGCAGTACTTC. This gives the protein CASSTGVEQYF.

In its sample, this clonotype was seen a few times. This rearrangement joins TRBV5-1 to TRBJ2-7, with D hard to call. This CDR3 contains 13 residues. V lost 3 bases and J lost 5, with 12 bases in between. Germline CDR1 is SGHRS and CDR2 is YFSETQ. The CDR3 sequence: CASSSSWNHEQYF. The CDR3 region has the DNA TGCGCCAGCAGCTCTTCGTGGAACCACGAGCAGTACTTC.

The chain is built from TRBV24-1 and TRBJ2-2, with D perhaps given as TRBD1 or TRBD2 (5 bases each). Germline V gene data show CDR1 as KGHDR and CDR2 as SFDVKD. This CDR3 has 17 amino acids. Trimming shortened V by 3 bases and J by 0 bases, and 13 bases separated the two germline ends. The CDR3 DNA follows: TGTGCCACCAGTGATATCGGGACGGCCCCGAACACCGGGGAGCTGTTTTTT. Protein sequence: CATSDIGTAPNTGELFF.

The chain joins TRBV28 to TRBJ1-6, with a possible D match to TRBD1 (6 bases). CDR1 is MDHEN, CDR2 SYDVKM, per germline. This CDR3 contains 15 residues. Trimming stripped 8 bases from V and 8 bases from J, with 19 bases between. The CDR3 spells CASGGGTPAYSPLHF. Here the CDR3 DNA reads TGTGCCAGCGGGGGGGGCACGCCGGCATATTCACCCCTCCACTTT.

The rearrangement joins TRBV28 to TRBJ2-1, with D possibly TRBD2 on 7 matching bases. From germline, CDR1 is MDHEN and CDR2 SYDVKM. This CDR3 has 14 amino acids. Trimming shortened V by 6 bases and J by 8 bases, and 17 bases separated the two germline ends. DNA of the CDR3: TGTGCCAGCAGCCAGGGGACTGGGGGGGATGAGCAGTTCTTC. Its protein product is CASSQGTGGDEQFF.